Listed below are T cell receptor beta chains from one sample, sequenced in a study of cytomegalovirus exposure and HLA in healthy donors. This table comes from immunoSEQ multiplex PCR, and its TCRdb copy is limited to in-frame clones, with some not included. This table holds over 150,000 clones, around 88% found once. The sequenced material came from PBMCs. These receptors were obtained from a young woman in good health and CMV-seronegative. CDR3s include the opening cysteine and the closing phenylalanine or tryptophan. The D gene is left open where the match is weak.

d_gene: TRBD2
v_gene: TRBV2
CDR3aa: CASSDNFPGGMYF

d_gene: -
v_gene: TRBV15
CDR3aa: CATSEGVPSYEQYF

d_gene: -
v_gene: TRBV5-4
CDR3aa: CASSRQERGTEAFF

d_gene: -
v_gene: TRBV9
CDR3aa: CASSVVGQRNNEQFF

d_gene: TRBD2
v_gene: TRBV7-2
CDR3aa: CASRKGWGTSGNNEQFF

d_gene: -
v_gene: TRBV27
CDR3aa: CASVGGGSSGLEQFF

d_gene: -
v_gene: TRBV4-3
CDR3aa: CASSRDARRPWTGELFF

d_gene: TRBD1
v_gene: TRBV19
CDR3aa: CASSLTGGDNQPQHF

d_gene: -
v_gene: TRBV30
CDR3aa: CAWSVSGVSGELFF

d_gene: -
v_gene: TRBV27
CDR3aa: CASSFGRSEQFF

d_gene: -
v_gene: TRBV6-1
CDR3aa: CASSALMGGHQPQHF

d_gene: -
v_gene: TRBV6-5
CDR3aa: CASRARTANYGYTF

d_gene: -
v_gene: TRBV2
CDR3aa: CASSDAGKTEAFF

d_gene: -
v_gene: TRBV29-1
CDR3aa: CSGLGLPSTDTQYF

d_gene: -
v_gene: TRBV19
CDR3aa: CASREGAYNEQFF

d_gene: -
v_gene: TRBV18
CDR3aa: CASSPSRTANSPLHF

d_gene: TRBD1
v_gene: TRBV7-9
CDR3aa: CASSWGQGGQETQYF

d_gene: -
v_gene: TRBV27
CDR3aa: CASSFEGVNQPQHF

d_gene: -
v_gene: TRBV12-5
CDR3aa: CASALVETYEQYF

d_gene: TRBD1
v_gene: TRBV2
CDR3aa: CASGTGHFSGNTIYF

d_gene: -
v_gene: TRBV19
CDR3aa: CASSTQGIGWATEAFF

d_gene: -
v_gene: TRBV5-6
CDR3aa: CASSLEARVKETQYF

d_gene: TRBD1
v_gene: TRBV7-2
CDR3aa: CASSLASQGVQETQYF

d_gene: -
v_gene: TRBV7-2
CDR3aa: CASIKGDRVPIAFF

d_gene: -
v_gene: TRBV6-5
CDR3aa: CASSYSPESSYEQYF